This passage covers 10 T cell receptor beta chains from one sample sequenced in a study of cytomegalovirus exposure and HLA in healthy donors. PCR was performed using 60 Vbeta and 13 Jbeta primers. The table came from immunoSEQ multiplex PCR; TCRdb's copy has only in-frame clones and leaves some out. The sample records roughly 200,000 clones, 70% to 85% being singletons. The sample taken for sequencing was PBMCs. The receptors derive from a man in his fifties in good health and CMV-seronegative.

The gene calls are TRBV6-4 and TRBJ1-5; no clear D gene. CDR3 length: 14 residues. Germline V CDR1 and CDR2: MRHNA, SNTAGT. V shed 3 bases and J shed 2 bases, with 8 bases lying between them. The CDR3 DNA is TGTGCCAGCAGTGATAGCTTTGGCAATCAGCCCCAGCATTTT. This translates into CASSDSFGNQPQHF.

J is TRBJ2-3 and V is TRBV2; perhaps TRBD2 as D (6 bases). Trimming shortened V by 0 bases and J by 3 bases, and 16 bases separated the two germline ends. Germline-derived CDR1 and CDR2 are SNHLY and FYNNEI. The CDR3 contains 17 residues. In DNA form, the CDR3 reads TGTGCCAGCAGTGAAGCGCGGTCCTCGGGGAGGACAGATACGCAGTATTTT. Its translation: CASSEARSSGRTDTQYF. Complete variable domain (other parts from reference TRBV2 and TRBJ2-3): EPEVTQTPSHQVTQMGQEVILRCVPISNHLYFYWYRQILGQKVEFLVSFYNNEISEKSEIFDDQFSVERPDGSNFTLKIRSTKLEDSAMYFCASSEARSSGRTDTQYFGPGTRLTVL.

The chain combines TRBV5-5 with TRBJ2-3; D is possibly TRBD2 (6 bases). V was clipped by 0 bases and J by 2 bases, with 7 bases between them. Germline V gene lookup returns CDR1 SGHKS and CDR2 YYEKEE (reference sequence). CDR3 length equals 14 residues. The CDR3 nucleotides are TGTGCCAGCAGCTTGGGGACTAACACAGATACGCAGTATTTT. This codes for CASSLGTNTDTQYF.

For the CDR3, the DNA is TGTGCCACCAGCAGAGACGTACGGGAAAAACTGTTTTTT. Its translation is CATSRDVREKLFF. V and J are TRBV15 and TRBJ1-4, with unresolved D. Germline V CDR1 and CDR2: LNHNV, YYDKDF (reference sequence). The length of the CDR3 is 13 residues. V was shortened by 0 bases and J by 8 bases, with 7 bases between the two germline ends.

The rearrangement joins TRBV10-3 to TRBJ2-3; 13 bases line up with TRBD2. Germline V gene sequence: CDR1 ENHRY, CDR2 SYGVKD. The V gene end was trimmed by 2 bases and the J gene end by 5 bases; junction bases not matched to a gene: 4. This CDR3 has 16 residues. The CDR3 region is CAISEGLAGALDTQYF. In DNA form, the CDR3 reads TGTGCCATCAGTGAGGGACTAGCGGGAGCTTTAGATACGCAGTATTTT.

In the case of this clone: The identical CDR3 is also encoded by other nucleotide sequences in the sample. CDR3 residues: CASSVGGSGANVLTF. Written as DNA, the CDR3 is TGTGCCAGCAGCGTAGGAGGATCTGGGGCCAACGTCCTGACTTTC. V is TRBV9 and J is TRBJ2-6; D is unresolved. The CDR3 covers 15 residues. V was clipped by 0 bases and J by 1 base, with 5 bases between them. Germline loops: CDR1 SGDLS, CDR2 YYNGEE. Based on the CDR3 plus reference TRBV9 and TRBJ2-6, the full variable domain is DSGVTQTPKHLITATGQRVTLRCSPRSGDLSVYWYQQSLDQGLQFLIQYYNGEERAKGNILERFSAQQFPDLHSELNLSSLELGDSALYFCASSVGGSGANVLTFGAGSRLTVL.

This clone came up once. The rearrangement links TRBV4-1 to TRBJ2-1; 13 bases align to TRBD2. The CDR3 sequence is 19 residues long. Per germline, CDR1 MGHRA and CDR2 YSYEKL. Trimming at V came to 2 bases and at J to 3 bases, leaving 10 bases not matched to a gene. The DNA of the CDR3 is TGCGCCAGCAGCCAATCTGTAGGACTAGCGGGAGTAGGCTACAATGAGCAGTTCTTC. Amino acid sequence: CASSQSVGLAGVGYNEQFF.

The chain joins TRBV4-1 to TRBJ2-5; the match to TRBD2 covers 13 bases. The CDR3 runs to 19 residues. Germline assignment: CDR1 MGHRA and CDR2 YSYEKL. With 4 bases clipped from V and 3 bases from J, the junction kept 14 bases outside the gene matches. The CDR3, as DNA: TGCGCCAGCAGCCGAGATCTCGGTACTAGCGGGAGGGCCGAAGAGACCCAGTACTTC. Translated: CASSRDLGTSGRAEETQYF.

The J gene is TRBJ2-2, the V gene TRBV9; 8 bases are a match to TRBD2. Germline CDR1 is SGDLS and CDR2 is YYNGEE. Trimming took 0 bases from V and 7 from J; bases not matched to a gene: 2. This CDR3 has 14 amino acids. CDR3 region: CASSVDGRGGELFF. CDR3 nucleotide sequence: TGTGCCAGCAGCGTAGACGGGAGGGGCGGGGAGCTGTTTTTT. Full variable domain (missing parts from reference TRBV9 and TRBJ2-2): DSGVTQTPKHLITATGQRVTLRCSPRSGDLSVYWYQQSLDQGLQFLIQYYNGEERAKGNILERFSAQQFPDLHSELNLSSLELGDSALYFCASSVDGRGGELFFGEGSRLTVL.

The chain combines TRBV7-8 with TRBJ2-7; 11 bases align to TRBD1. Germline assignment: CDR1 SGHVS and CDR2 FQNEAQ. There are 14 residues in the CDR3. Germline trimming cut 5 bases from V and 6 bases from J; bases unmatched to any gene: 6. The CDR3 spells CASSGRDRGGEQYF. CDR3 nucleotide sequence: TGTGCCAGCAGCGGTCGGGACAGGGGGGGCGAGCAGTACTTC.